The 14 T cell receptor beta chains reported below all come from one sample, sequenced in a study of T cell responses to AZD1222 COVID-19 vaccine. The assay was immunoSEQ multiplex PCR, and TCRdb's table has in-frame clones only and misses some. The sample records more than 75,000 clones, about 90% being singletons. Sequenced here: peripheral blood, sampled on day 0 of AZD1222 vaccination. The receptors were sampled from an adult in good health.

The chain combines TRBV29-1 with TRBJ2-7, with D possibly being TRBD1 (6 bases). Germline V gives CDR1 SQVTM, CDR2 ANQGSEA. The CDR3 has 14 residues. V was clipped by 4 bases and J by 1 base, with 14 bases between them. The CDR3 protein is CSVVETGLSYEQYF. The CDR3 coding sequence is TGCAGCGTTGTGGAAACAGGGCTTTCCTACGAGCAGTACTTC.

The chain links TRBV28 to TRBJ2-5; 9 bases are shared with TRBD1. The V and J ends lost 5 bases and 9 bases, in that order; junction bases with no gene match: 7. From germline, CDR1 is MDHEN and CDR2 SYDVKM. The CDR3 has 13 residues. CDR3 amino acids: CASSPRTGAAQYF. In DNA form, the CDR3 reads TGTGCCAGCAGTCCCCGGACAGGGGCAGCCCAGTACTTC.

This sequence joins TRBV7-2 and TRBJ2-7; D remains unclear. The V end was cut by 3 bases, the J end by 3 bases, with 3 bases between. CDR1 is SGHTA and CDR2 is FQGNSA in the germline V gene. The CDR3 spans 11 residues. CDR3 loop: CASSFDYEQYF. The CDR3 DNA follows: TGTGCCAGCAGCTTTGACTACGAGCAGTACTTC. Supplemented by reference TRBV7-2 and TRBJ2-7, the full variable domain reads GAGVSQSPSNKVTEKGKDVELRCDPISGHTALYWYRQSLGQGLEFLIYFQGNSAPDKSGLPSDRFSAERTGGSVSTLTIQRTQQEDSAVYLCASSFDYEQYFGPGTRLTVT.

The rearrangement joins TRBV6-5 to TRBJ2-7, with D perhaps TRBD1 or TRBD2 (6 bases each). V gave up 3 bases and J gave up 0 bases, with 15 bases separating them. This CDR3 is 16 amino acids long. In germline, CDR1 is MNHEY, CDR2 SVGAGI. CDR3 sequence: CASSYPRGPSSYEQYF. Written as DNA, the CDR3 is TGTGCCAGCAGTTATCCCCGGGGGCCTAGCTCCTACGAGCAGTACTTC.

The V and J genes are TRBV27 and TRBJ2-2; TRBD1 is a possible D gene (5 bases). V lost 5 bases, J lost 6 bases, and 7 bases lay in between. Germline-derived CDR1 and CDR2 are MNHEY and SMNVEV (reference sequence). This CDR3 contains 12 residues. CDR3 coding DNA: TGTGCCAGCAGTCCAGGGTCCGGGGAGCTGTTTTTT. Protein product: CASSPGSGELFF.

In DNA, the CDR3 is TGTGCCAGCAGCATAGGATCCGTGGCGAGTACCGGGGAGCTGTTTTTT. Protein sequence: CASSIGSVASTGELFF. The chain uses TRBV11-2 and TRBJ2-2; D unclear. CDR3 size: 16 residues. CDR1 is SGHAT, CDR2 FQNNGV, per germline. The V gene lost 5 bases and the J gene lost 5 bases, with 18 bases spanning the gap.

The genes are TRBV6-6 and TRBJ2-5; 7 bases fit TRBD1. CDR3 length: 13 amino acids. J gave up 3 bases and V 5 bases, and 3 bases lay outside the gene matches. Germline values: CDR1 MNHNY, CDR2 SVGAGI (reference sequence). CDR3 nucleotide sequence: TGTGCCAGCAGTACAGGGGTAGAAGAGACCCAGTACTTC. Translating it yields CASSTGVEETQYF.

This rearrangement joins TRBV11-2 to TRBJ1-2, with a tentative D call TRBD1 (5 bases). V shed 1 base and J shed 8 bases, with 11 bases lying between them. This CDR3 has 13 residues. Germline-derived CDR1 and CDR2 are SGHAT and FQNNGV. The CDR3 sequence is CASSLGREGGYTF. The DNA of the CDR3 is TGTGCCAGCAGCTTAGGCCGGGAGGGGGGCTACACCTTC.

The chain employs TRBV19 and TRBJ1-2; no definite D call. Germline lookup yields CDR1 LNHDA and CDR2 SQIVND (reference sequence). Deletions cut 6 bases from V and 4 bases from J, with 15 bases between. This CDR3 has 14 residues. In DNA form, the CDR3 reads TGTGCCAGTAGAGCCGGGTGGATGGGCTATGGCTACACCTTC. Protein sequence: CASRAGWMGYGYTF.

The V call is TRBV27, the J call TRBJ2-7, with D possibly TRBD1 on 5 matching bases. The CDR3 loop spans 14 amino acids. Trimming removed 6 bases from V and 3 bases from J, with 15 bases in between. Germline V gives CDR1 MNHEY, CDR2 SMNVEV (reference sequence). This chain's CDR3 is CASSPGSLNYEQYF. CDR3 sequence (DNA): TGTGCCAGCAGCCCAGGGTCCCTGAACTACGAGCAGTACTTC.

The genes are TRBV11-2 and TRBJ2-7, with D tentatively TRBD1 or TRBD2 (5 bases each). Germline V gene sequence: CDR1 SGHAT, CDR2 FQNNGV. Trimming took off 6 bases at V and 6 bases at J, with 21 bases between the two ends. The CDR3 contains 15 residues. The CDR3 sequence: CASSQRTGPSVEQYF. CDR3 in DNA: TGTGCCAGCAGTCAGAGGACGGGACCATCGGTCGAGCAGTACTTC.

The chain couples TRBV5-4 to TRBJ2-1; D tentatively reads TRBD1 or TRBD2 (6 bases each). CDR3 size: 15 residues. Germline V lookup: CDR1 SGHNT, CDR2 YYREEE (reference sequence). With 7 bases removed from V and 2 bases from J, the gap between germline ends came to 16 bases. CDR3 DNA: TGTGCCAGCGGTAGCGAGGGGGGAGCCTACAATGAGCAGTTCTTC. Encoded protein: CASGSEGGAYNEQFF.

This chain links TRBV7-9 with TRBJ1-6; D perhaps matches TRBD1 (5 bases). The CDR3 has 16 residues. Per germline, CDR1 SEHNR and CDR2 FQNEAQ (reference sequence). V lost 5 bases to trimming and J lost 5 bases, with 16 bases between them. In DNA form, the CDR3 reads TGTGCCAGCAGCCCCCGACGGGACGGTAATAATTCACCCCTCCACTTT. It specifies CASSPRRDGNNSPLHF.

The chain combines TRBV7-9 with TRBJ2-7; 11 positions match TRBD1. J lost 7 bases, V lost 6 bases, and 17 bases had no gene match. This CDR3 has 17 amino acids. Germline V gives CDR1 SEHNR, CDR2 FQNEAQ (reference sequence). CDR3: CASSALRPGQGVWEQYF. The CDR3, as DNA: TGTGCCAGCAGTGCCCTGCGTCCGGGACAGGGGGTGTGGGAGCAGTACTTC. Full variable domain (remainder filled in from reference TRBV7-9 and TRBJ2-7): DTGVSQNPRHKITKRGQNVTFRCDPISEHNRLYWYRQTLGQGPEFLTYFQNEAQLEKSRLLSDRFSAERPKGSFSTLEIQRTEQGDSAMYLCASSALRPGQGVWEQYFGPGTRLTVT.